These 25 T cell receptor beta chains were sequenced from one sample in a study of blood T cell repertoires in COVID-19. Some clones are missing from TCRdb's copy, which holds only in-frame ones; the method was immunoSEQ multiplex PCR. The sample shows about 150,000 clones, about 85% of them seen only once. Sequencing was carried out using peripheral blood. Receptor source: a woman in her 70s with acute or convalescent COVID-19.

The V and J genes are TRBV3-1 (or the pseudogene TRBV3-2) and TRBJ1-2; no firm D call. This CDR3 has 12 amino acids. Germline V CDR1 and CDR2: LGHDT, YNNKEL (reference sequence). Trimming stripped 0 bases from V and 10 bases from J, with 9 bases between. The CDR3 DNA reads as TGTGCCAGCAGCCAAGATAGCTTACCCTACACCTTC. This translates into CASSQDSLPYTF.

The gene calls are TRBV29-1 and TRBJ2-1; 7 nucleotides align to TRBD1. The germline V gene has CDR1 SQVTM and CDR2 ANQGSEA. The CDR3 contains 13 residues. V gave up 7 bases and J gave up 5 bases; unmatched junction bases: 8. CDR3 residues: CSALGQSNNEQFF. The CDR3 nucleotides read TGCAGCGCCCTGGGACAGTCAAACAATGAGCAGTTCTTC.

This sequence joins TRBV4-1 and TRBJ1-4, with 7 bases that match TRBD1. CDR3 length equals 16 residues. The trim removed 3 bases at V and 5 bases at J, leaving 9 bases unmatched. CDR1 and CDR2 (germline): MGHRA, YSYEKL. The CDR3: CASSQAGTALNEKLFF. CDR3 coding DNA: TGCGCCAGCAGCCAGGCGGGGACAGCTCTCAATGAAAAACTGTTTTTT.

The chain has TRBV14 and TRBJ1-1; D possibly corresponds to TRBD1 (5 bases). Germline values: CDR1 SGHDN, CDR2 FVKESK. This CDR3 spans 15 amino acids. V was clipped by 0 bases and J by 0 bases, with 8 bases between them. Here the CDR3 DNA reads TGTGCCAGCAGCCAAGATTGGGGGGTGAACACTGAAGCTTTCTTT. This gives the protein CASSQDWGVNTEAFF.

J is TRBJ1-1 and V is TRBV4-1, with 7 bases fitting TRBD1. The CDR3 extends over 15 amino acids. The germline V gene encodes CDR1 MGHRA and CDR2 YSYEKL. The trim removed 1 base at V and 2 bases at J, leaving 4 bases unmatched. DNA of the CDR3: TGCGCCAGCAGCCAAGTGCAGGGGGGTAACACTGAAGCTTTCTTT. Encoded protein: CASSQVQGGNTEAFF.

The chain recombines TRBV4-1 with TRBJ2-1; a weak D match, TRBD2 (5 bases). The CDR3 sequence is 15 residues long. V lost 1 base, J lost 5 bases, and 12 bases lay in between. Per the germline V gene, CDR1 is MGHRA and CDR2 is YSYEKL. The CDR3 loop is CASSQGGLLDNEQFF. The CDR3 nucleotides read TGCGCCAGCAGCCAAGGAGGGCTACTTGACAATGAGCAGTTCTTC.

This clone came up once. This chain links TRBV7-2 with TRBJ1-3; a weak D match, TRBD1 (6 bases). The CDR3 has 18 residues. Trimming stripped 2 bases from V and 0 bases from J, with 17 bases between. Germline V lookup: CDR1 SGHTA, CDR2 FQGNSA. The CDR3 reads CASSLTVAGAVSGNTIYF. CDR3 DNA sequence: TGTGCCAGCAGCTTAACCGTTGCAGGGGCCGTCTCTGGAAACACCATATATTTT.

This chain joins TRBV12-3 or TRBV12-4 and TRBJ1-1; no clear D gene. The CDR3 consists of 11 residues. Trimming shortened V by 10 bases and J by 4 bases, and 10 bases separated the two germline ends. The CDR3 bases are TGTGCCATTTCGCCGGGCACTGAAGCTTTCTTT. Translating gives CAISPGTEAFF.

The chain joins TRBV19 to TRBJ1-2, with a possible D match to TRBD1 (5 bases). V lost 5 bases and J 0 bases, leaving 13 bases between the germline ends. The germline gives CDR1 LNHDA, CDR2 SQIVND (reference sequence). CDR3 size: 15 residues. As DNA, the CDR3 is TGTGCCAGTAGTCGTGGGGGGGGAGCTAACTATGGCTACACCTTC. The encoded protein is CASSRGGGANYGYTF. Full variable domain (rest looked up from reference TRBV19 and TRBJ1-2): DGGITQSPKYLFRKEGQNVTLSCEQNLNHDAMYWYRQDPGQGLRLIYYSQIVNDFQKGDIAEGYSVSREKKESFPLTVTSAQKNPTAFYLCASSRGGGANYGYTFGSGTRLTVV.

This chain uses TRBV18 with TRBJ2-7; TRBD1 matches at 9 bases. After removal of 3 bases from V and 3 bases from J, the junction contained 0 bases not matched to a gene. Germline V gene data show CDR1 as KGHSH and CDR2 as LQKENI. There are 13 residues in the CDR3. CDR3 protein: CASSPTGGYEQYV. CDR3 bases: TGTGCCAGCTCACCGACAGGGGGCTACGAGCAGTACGTC.

This clone has a handful of counts. V is TRBV20-1 and J is TRBJ2-2; 8 bases fit TRBD1. J lost 0 bases, V lost 3 bases, and 3 bases had no gene match. Per germline, CDR1 DFQATT and CDR2 SNEGSKA (reference sequence). The CDR3 length is 15 residues. DNA of the CDR3: TGCAGTGCTAGTGCACAGGGGGCGAACACCGGGGAGCTGTTTTTT. This gives the protein CSASAQGANTGELFF.

The chain carries TRBV12-2 and TRBJ1-1. TRBV12-2 is a documented pseudogene. There are 14 residues in the CDR3. The CDR3 region is CASRLGRVGTEAFF. As DNA, the CDR3 is TGTGCAAGTCGCTTAGGGCGGGTGGGCACTGAAGCTTTCTTT.

The chain employs TRBV10-1 and TRBJ1-5; 10 nucleotides align to TRBD1. Unmatched junction bases numbered 2, after V lost 2 bases and J lost 4 bases. The germline CDR1 and CDR2 sequences are WNHNN and SYGVQD (reference sequence). The CDR3 is 15 residues long. The CDR3 DNA reads as TGCGCCAGCAGTGAGGGGACAGGGGTTAATCAGCCCCAGCATTTT. As protein: CASSEGTGVNQPQHF.

The chain joins TRBV5-1 to TRBJ2-1, with D perhaps TRBD2 (5 bases). The germline CDR1 and CDR2 sequences are SGHRS and YFSETQ. Trimming left V 0 bases short and J 4 bases short, with 14 bases between. CDR3 length equals 16 residues. The CDR3 region has the DNA TGCGCCAGCAGCTTGGAAGTAGCTAGGACTTACAATGAGCAGTTCTTC. This gives the protein CASSLEVARTYNEQFF.

This clone was counted a single time. The rearrangement uses TRBV5-1 and TRBJ2-1; 11 bases match TRBD2. This CDR3 spans 18 amino acids. The junction had 6 bases not matched to a gene; V was cut back by 1 base and J by 0 bases. Germline loops: CDR1 SGHRS, CDR2 YFSETQ. Here the CDR3 DNA reads TGCGCCAGCAGCTTGCAAACTAGCGGGGGAGCCTCCTACAATGAGCAGTTCTTC. Translating gives CASSLQTSGGASYNEQFF.

The CDR3 sequence: CASTQGQSSYNSPLHF. CDR3 in DNA: TGTGCCAGCACCCAGGGCCAAAGCTCCTATAATTCACCCCTCCACTTT. V gene TRBV2 combines with J gene TRBJ1-6; a weak D match, TRBD1 (5 bases). The CDR3 contains 16 residues. Germline values: CDR1 SNHLY, CDR2 FYNNEI. Trimming took 7 bases from V and 0 from J, leaving 13 bases between them.

The J gene is TRBJ1-1, the V gene TRBV9; TRBD1 matches 7 bases. Looked up from germline, CDR1 is SGDLS and CDR2 is YYNGEE. This CDR3 spans 15 amino acids. V shed 0 bases, J shed 4 bases, and the junction held 6 bases outside the gene matches. In DNA form, the CDR3 reads TGTGCCAGCAGCGTAGTCGGAGGGGGCGGCACTGAAGCTTTCTTT. It encodes CASSVVGGGGTEAFF. The full variable domain, its missing parts supplied by reference TRBV9 and TRBJ1-1, is DSGVTQTPKHLITATGQRVTLRCSPRSGDLSVYWYQQSLDQGLQFLIQYYNGEERAKGNILERFSAQQFPDLHSELNLSSLELGDSALYFCASSVVGGGGTEAFFGQGTRLTVV.

The chain has TRBV6-1 and TRBJ1-2, with no clear D. The germline V gene encodes CDR1 MNHNS and CDR2 SASEGT. The CDR3 has 11 amino acids. The V end lost 0 bases, the J end lost 13 bases, and 9 bases lay between the germline ends. CDR3 bases: TGTGCCAGCAGTGAAGCAAAGCGGCCCACCTTC. Protein sequence: CASSEAKRPTF.

This chain uses TRBV6-4 with TRBJ2-7; perhaps TRBD2 as D (6 bases). The CDR3 length is 16 residues. The germline V gene encodes CDR1 MRHNA and CDR2 SNTAGT. V was trimmed by 4 bases and J by 4 bases, leaving 20 bases between them. The CDR3 DNA follows: TGTGCCAGCAGTGGTATTTGGGACTCCTCGGAGTACGAGCAGTACGTC. This gives the protein CASSGIWDSSEYEQYV.

The V gene is TRBV3-1 (or the pseudogene TRBV3-2), the J gene TRBJ1-5; the D is unclear. The length of the CDR3 is 14 residues. Per germline, CDR1 LGHDT and CDR2 YNNKEL (reference sequence). Trimming shortened V by 4 bases and J by 7 bases, and 14 bases separated the two germline ends. In DNA form, the CDR3 reads TGTGCCAGCAGCCCCATTGAGGGCGGGCAGCCCCAGCATTTT. The encoded protein is CASSPIEGGQPQHF.

The J gene is TRBJ1-2, the V gene TRBV3-1 (or the pseudogene TRBV3-2); D is ambiguous. The CDR3 is 13 residues long. Trimming removed 4 bases from V and 2 bases from J, with 8 bases in between. Germline loops: CDR1 LGHDT, CDR2 YNNKEL (reference sequence). This CDR3 reads CASSPTQNYGYTF. In nucleotides, the CDR3 is TGTGCCAGCAGCCCGACTCAGAACTATGGCTACACCTTC.

The chain employs TRBV15 and TRBJ2-1; 9 bases agree with TRBD2. This CDR3 spans 17 amino acids. The V and J ends lost 1 base and 6 bases, in that order; junction bases with no gene match: 10. CDR1 and CDR2 (germline): LNHNV, YYDKDF (reference sequence). The CDR3: CATSRALGGGGSNEQFF. CDR3 sequence (DNA): TGTGCCACCAGCAGAGCCTTGGGCGGGGGGGGCTCCAATGAGCAGTTCTTC.

The chain carries TRBV2 and TRBJ2-7; tentatively, D is TRBD2 (7 bases). CDR1 is SNHLY, CDR2 FYNNEI, per germline. V was clipped by 5 bases and J by 3 bases, with 14 bases between them. The CDR3 sequence is 14 residues long. CDR3 sequence reads: CASSSRGPDYEQYF. The CDR3 DNA reads TGTGCCAGCAGTTCGCGGGGGCCAGACTACGAGCAGTACTTC. Filled out from reference TRBV2 and TRBJ2-7, the complete variable domain reads EPEVTQTPSHQVTQMGQEVILRCVPISNHLYFYWYRQILGQKVEFLVSFYNNEISEKSEIFDDQFSVERPDGSNFTLKIRSTKLEDSAMYFCASSSRGPDYEQYFGPGTRLTVT.

This clone was seen only a few times. This rearrangement joins TRBV28 to TRBJ1-6, with D tentatively TRBD1 (6 bases). CDR1 is MDHEN, CDR2 SYDVKM, per germline. The CDR3 totals 16 residues. The V and J ends lost 6 bases and 4 bases respectively, with 16 bases between them. CDR3: CASSGQPKLYNSPLHF. CDR3 DNA: TGTGCCAGCAGCGGACAGCCAAAACTTTATAATTCACCCCTCCACTTT. The whole variable domain, filled in from reference TRBV28 and TRBJ1-6, reads DVKVTQSSRYLVKRTGEKVFLECVQDMDHENMFWYRQDPGLGLRLIYFSYDVKMKEKGDIPEGYSVSREKKERFSLILESASTNQTSMYLCASSGQPKLYNSPLHFGNGTRLTVT.

The gene calls are TRBV12-2 and TRBJ1-2; no check of the table's D call, TRBD1, against the DNA was made. TRBV12-2 is deemed a pseudogene. The length of the CDR3 is 11 residues. DNA of the CDR3: TGTGCAAGTCGCTTCAGGGGGTTCCACACCTTC. It yields the protein CASRFRGFHTF.